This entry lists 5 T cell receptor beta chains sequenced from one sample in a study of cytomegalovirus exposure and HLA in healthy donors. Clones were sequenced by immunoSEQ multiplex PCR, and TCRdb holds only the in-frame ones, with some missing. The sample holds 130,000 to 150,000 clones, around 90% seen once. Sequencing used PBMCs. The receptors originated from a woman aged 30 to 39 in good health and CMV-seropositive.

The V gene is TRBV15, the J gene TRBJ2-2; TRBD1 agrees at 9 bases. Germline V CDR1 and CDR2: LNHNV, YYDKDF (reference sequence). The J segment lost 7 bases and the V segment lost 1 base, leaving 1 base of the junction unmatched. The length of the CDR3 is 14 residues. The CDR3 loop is CATSRGTGVGELFF. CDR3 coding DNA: TGTGCCACCAGCAGAGGGACAGGGGTCGGGGAGCTGTTTTTT.

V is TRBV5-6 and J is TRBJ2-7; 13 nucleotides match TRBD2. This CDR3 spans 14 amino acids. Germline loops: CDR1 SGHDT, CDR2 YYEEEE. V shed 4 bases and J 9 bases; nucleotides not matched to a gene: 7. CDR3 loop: CASSPGTSGVAQYF. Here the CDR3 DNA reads TGTGCCAGCAGCCCGGGGACTAGCGGGGTCGCGCAGTACTTC.

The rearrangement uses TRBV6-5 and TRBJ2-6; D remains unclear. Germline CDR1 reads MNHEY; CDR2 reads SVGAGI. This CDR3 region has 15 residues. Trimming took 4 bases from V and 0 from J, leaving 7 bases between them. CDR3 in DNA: TGTGCCAGCAGTTCTATCTACTCTGGGGCCAACGTCCTGACTTTC. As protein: CASSSIYSGANVLTF.

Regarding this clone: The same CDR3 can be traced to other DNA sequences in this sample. CDR3 protein: CASSLTSGSSYNEQFF. The CDR3 nucleotides read TGCGCCAGCAGTCTTACTAGCGGAAGCTCCTACAATGAGCAGTTCTTC. V and J are TRBV5-1 and TRBJ2-1; TRBD2 agrees at 8 bases. Germline CDR1 and CDR2: SGHRS and YFSETQ. The CDR3 loop spans 16 amino acids. V shed 5 bases and J 0 bases; nucleotides not matched to a gene: 7. Variable domain in full (rest from reference TRBV5-1 and TRBJ2-1): KAGVTQTPRYLIKTRGQQVTLSCSPISGHRSVSWYQQTPGQGLQFLFEYFSETQRNKGNFPGRFSGRQFSNSRSEMNVSTLELGDSALYLCASSLTSGSSYNEQFFGPGTRLTVL.

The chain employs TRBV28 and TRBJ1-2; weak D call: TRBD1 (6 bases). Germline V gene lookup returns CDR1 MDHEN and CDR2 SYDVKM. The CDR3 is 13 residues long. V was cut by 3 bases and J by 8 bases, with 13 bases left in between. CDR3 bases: TGTGCCAGCAGTTTCCGGGGGGCGCCAGGCTACACCTTC. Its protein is CASSFRGAPGYTF.